What follows are 26 T cell receptor beta chains derived from one specimen sequenced in a study of T cells in women clearing cervical HPV infection. Data came from immunoSEQ multiplex PCR; TCRdb stores just in-frame clones and leaves some out. The listing records 25,000 to 30,000 clones. The sample comprised blood buffy coat. The receptors were gathered from a woman aged 18 to 75 with a cervical HPV16 infection that either progressed to CIN3+ or cleared (not recorded which).

Details on this clone: The read is 3 residues too short to cover the CDR3 end, so that end is filled in from the germline J gene. This chain links TRBV19 with TRBJ1-2, with TRBD1 matching 9 bases. The CDR3 extends over 17 amino acids. Germline CDR1 is LNHDA and CDR2 is SQIVND (reference sequence). CDR3 DNA, as far as it was read: TGTGCCAGTAGTTCGCTGGCCGGGACAGGGAGCTCCTACGAC. Translated, it gives CASSSLAGTGSSYD. The CDR3 as a whole reads CASSSLAGTGSSYDYTF.

Turning to this clone: The DNA ends 3 residues before the CDR3 does, and the rest of the CDR3 is filled in from the germline J gene. The chain links TRBV19 to TRBJ1-6; D is uncertain. Germline assignment: CDR1 LNHDA and CDR2 SQIVND (reference sequence). Trimming stripped 9 bases from V and 6 bases from J, with 12 bases between. CDR3 length: 13 amino acids. CDR3 bases read: TGTGCCAGCAAAGGCCAGAGTAATTCACCC. Protein sequence: CASKGQSNSP. The entire CDR3 sequence reads CASKGQSNSPLHF.

As to this clone: From the germline J gene comes the end of the CDR3, since the read stops 3 residues before it. The rearrangement joins TRBV2 to TRBJ2-3, with D possibly called TRBD1 or TRBD2 (5 bases each). Germline V gives CDR1 SNHLY, CDR2 FYNNEI. The CDR3 has 14 residues. The V end lost 7 bases, the J end lost 1 base, and 12 bases lay between the germline ends. Incomplete CDR3 DNA: TGTGCCAGCACCAGGGAGTGGGGCACAGATACG. It codes for CASTREWGTDT. The CDR3 as a whole reads CASTREWGTDTQYF.

A remark on this clone: The observed sequence ends 3 residues before the CDR3 terminus, with the missing tail filled in from the germline J gene. The chain is built from TRBV19 and TRBJ2-3; 12 bases align to TRBD2. There are 17 residues in the CDR3. CDR1 is LNHDA and CDR2 is SQIVND in the germline V gene (reference sequence). V shed 8 bases and J 0 bases; nucleotides not matched to a gene: 9. The CDR3 loop is CASRPGTSGHSTDTQYF. CDR3 DNA (partial): TGTGCCAGTCGACCCGGGACTAGCGGGCATAGCACAGATACG.

As to this clone: From the germline J gene comes the end of the CDR3, since the read stops 3 residues before it. This chain uses TRBV7-2 with TRBJ2-7, with D possibly being TRBD1 (5 bases). The V and J ends lost 5 bases and 4 bases respectively, with 18 bases between them. The CDR3 consists of 15 residues. The germline V gene has CDR1 SGHTA and CDR2 FQGNSA. The CDR3 reads CASSPAPPGSYEQYF. The covered CDR3 bases are TGTGCCAGCAGCCCAGCTCCGCCAGGGTCGTACGAG.

Concerning this clone itself: Sequencing ends 3 residues short of the CDR3 end; the germline J gene provides the rest. The chain employs TRBV6-1 and TRBJ2-7; tentative D call: TRBD1 (5 bases). V shed 1 base and J shed 4 bases, with 17 bases lying between them. Germline CDR1 is MNHNS and CDR2 is SASEGT. CDR3 length: 16 residues. This CDR3 is CASSEDSSGLGYEQYF. Incomplete CDR3 DNA: TGTGCCAGCAGTGAAGATAGCTCAGGGCTCGGGTACGAG.

Regarding this clone: The read ends 3 residues before the CDR3 terminus; that terminus is restored from the germline J gene. The chain couples TRBV6-2 or TRBV6-3 to TRBJ2-2, with D possibly matching TRBD1 (5 bases). V shed 8 bases and J shed 2 bases, with 15 bases lying between them. Germline assignment: CDR1 MNHEY and CDR2 SVGEGT. CDR3 length: 15 residues. Incomplete CDR3 DNA: TGTGCCAGCGAGTGGGGCAGGGCAAACACCGGGGAG. Translation: CASEWGRANTGE. The entire CDR3 protein is CASEWGRANTGELFF.

In regard to this clone: Read data end 3 residues before the CDR3 end; the end is taken from the germline J gene. The chain carries TRBV7-6 and TRBJ2-4; D is possibly TRBD1 (6 bases). Germline-derived CDR1 and CDR2 are SGHVS and FNYEAQ. The ends were cut back, 5 bases at V and 0 bases at J, with 20 bases in the middle. The CDR3 consists of 18 residues. The CDR3 spells CASSLTRRGNIAKNIQYF. Incomplete CDR3 DNA: TGTGCCAGCAGCCTGACGCGCAGGGGTAACATAGCCAAAAACATT.

Points on this clone: The read ends 3 residues before the CDR3 terminus; that terminus is restored from the germline J gene. J is TRBJ1-1 and V is TRBV7-2; D gene uncertain. The CDR3 runs 14 residues. Germline V gene data show CDR1 as SGHTA and CDR2 as FQGNSA. Incomplete CDR3 DNA: TGTGCCAGCAGCTTTCCAGGATCCACAGATACG. Translating gives CASSFPGSTDT. The complete CDR3 reads CASSFPGSTDTAFF.

In regard to this clone: Read sequence stops 3 residues before the CDR3 end, and the germline J gene provides the missing end. The chain is built from TRBV30 and TRBJ2-3; unclear D gene. Germline CDR1 reads GTSNPN; CDR2 reads SVGIG (reference sequence). There are 13 residues in the CDR3. Partial CDR3 DNA: TGTGCCTGGAGTAGAGGCCTCCAAGAGACG. Amino acids: CAWSRGLQET. In full, the CDR3 reads CAWSRGLQETQYF.

A word on this clone: The CDR3 extends 3 residues past the end of the read, so its final part is completed from the germline J gene. The rearrangement joins TRBV20-1 to TRBJ2-7, with 7 bases lining up with TRBD1. The junction had 5 bases not matched to a gene; V was cut back by 6 bases and J by 0 bases. CDR1 is DFQATT and CDR2 is SNEGSKA in the germline V gene (reference sequence). The CDR3 length is 13 residues. CDR3 amino acids: CSAGGQASYEQYF. The CDR3 DNA, read in part, is TGCAGTGCCGGCGGACAGGCCTCCTACGAG.

Turning to this clone: The read gets to within 3 residues of the CDR3 end, and the germline J gene fills in the rest. V gene TRBV6-1 combines with J gene TRBJ2-1; 10 nucleotides match TRBD2. Germline lookup yields CDR1 MNHNS and CDR2 SASEGT. The junction had 2 bases not matched to a gene; V was cut back by 1 base and J by 2 bases. There are 16 residues in the CDR3. The sequenced CDR3 bases are TGTGCCAGCAGTGAAGGAGCGGGGGGGACCTACAATGAG. Its protein product is CASSEGAGGTYNE. The full CDR3 protein is CASSEGAGGTYNEQFF.

As concerns this clone: The read finishes 3 residues shy of the CDR3 end, and the germline J gene is used to complete it. The chain recombines TRBV19 with TRBJ1-1, with no clear D. CDR1 LNHDA and CDR2 SQIVND come from the germline V gene (reference sequence). This CDR3 region has 13 residues. Trimming cost V 5 bases and J 5 bases, with 12 bases left between them. CDR3 loop: CASSLEGRTEAFF. The DNA read from the CDR3 is TGTGCCAGTAGTCTCGAGGGTCGGACTGAA.

Comment on this clone: The CDR3 is cut off 3 residues early in the read; its end comes from the germline J gene. The J gene is TRBJ2-5, the V gene TRBV19, with 8 positions matching TRBD2. V trimming: 5 bases; J trimming: 7 bases; junction bases outside the gene matches: 9. The CDR3 has 14 amino acids. In germline, CDR1 is LNHDA, CDR2 SQIVND (reference sequence). The CDR3 sequence: CASSRAGGAGTQYF. The CDR3 bases that were read are TGTGCCAGTAGTCGGGCGGGGGGAGCTGGGACC.

A note on this clone: The read gets to within 3 residues of the CDR3 end, and the germline J gene fills in the rest. This chain connects TRBV7-3 to TRBJ2-7; possible D gene TRBD2, 5 bases. This CDR3 spans 14 amino acids. Germline values: CDR1 SGHTA, CDR2 FQGTGA. V gave up 0 bases and J gave up 5 bases, with 11 bases separating them. Partial CDR3 DNA: TGTGCCAGCAGCTTAACCGGGCTAGCCCACGAG. Residues: CASSLTGLAHE. The full CDR3 sequence reads CASSLTGLAHEQYF.

A remark on this clone: The sequenced fragment ends 3 residues before the CDR3 boundary, so the rest is inferred from the germline J gene. The rearrangement links TRBV5-6 to TRBJ1-2; 8 bases map to TRBD1. V shed 4 bases, J shed 2 bases, and the junction held 7 bases outside the gene matches. The CDR3 contains 15 residues. Germline values: CDR1 SGHDT, CDR2 YYEEEE. Partial CDR3 DNA: TGTGCCAGCAGCGGAGACACAGGGGGGAACTATGGC. The encoded protein is CASSGDTGGNYG. The full CDR3 reads CASSGDTGGNYGYTF.

For this clone: The CDR3 goes on 3 residues after the read ends, and that part is filled in from the germline J gene. This chain joins TRBV7-2 and TRBJ1-5; TRBD1 matches 9 bases. V shed 6 bases and J 4 bases; nucleotides not matched to a gene: 4. The CDR3 runs to 14 residues. CDR1 and CDR2 from the germline V gene are SGHTA and FQGNSA. CDR3 DNA, as far as it was read: TGTGCCAGCAGGCTCGGGACAGGGAATCAGCCC. Encoded protein: CASRLGTGNQP. The entire CDR3 is CASRLGTGNQPQHF.

As concerns this clone: The read ends 3 residues shy of where the CDR3 ends; the end is completed using the germline J gene. This chain joins TRBV18 and TRBJ1-2; no firm D call. CDR3 size: 15 residues. CDR1 is KGHSH and CDR2 is LQKENI in the germline V gene. Here the CDR3 reads CASSLLPAESYDYTF. The covered CDR3 bases are TGTGCCAGCTCACTCTTACCGGCGGAGTCCTACGAC.

Turning to this clone: The missing CDR3 end, 3 residues past where the read stops, is filled in from the germline J gene. The chain combines TRBV7-2 with TRBJ2-6; unclear D gene. Germline V gene lookup returns CDR1 SGHTA and CDR2 FQGNSA. The CDR3 runs 15 residues. Deletions cut 2 bases from V and 0 bases from J, with 5 bases between. The CDR3 bases that were read are TGTGCCAGCAGCTTAAGCTCCTCTGGGGCCAACGTC. Translating it yields CASSLSSSGANV. The full CDR3 reads CASSLSSSGANVLTF. The entire variable domain, with the rest obtained from reference TRBV7-2 and TRBJ2-6, is as follows: GAGVSQSPSNKVTEKGKDVELRCDPISGHTALYWYRQSLGQGLEFLIYFQGNSAPDKSGLPSDRFSAERTGGSVSTLTIQRTQQEDSAVYLCASSLSSSGANVLTFGAGSRLTVL.

Comment on this clone: The sequenced fragment ends 3 residues before the CDR3 boundary, so the rest is inferred from the germline J gene. The chain uses TRBV14 and TRBJ2-7; TRBD1 matches at 7 bases. The germline V gene encodes CDR1 SGHDN and CDR2 FVKESK. V gave up 4 bases and J gave up 4 bases; unmatched junction bases: 16. The CDR3 has 17 amino acids. The sequenced CDR3 bases are TGTGCCAGCAGCCTGAATAATCCCTGGGACAGCAATTACGAG. Its translation: CASSLNNPWDSNYE. The entire CDR3 protein reads CASSLNNPWDSNYEQYF.

Incomplete CDR3 DNA: TGTGCCATCAGTGGATCCATTCTCAGCTCTGGAAACACC. Translating it yields CAISGSILSSGNT. The entire CDR3 sequence reads CAISGSILSSGNTIYF. V and J are TRBV10-3 and TRBJ1-3; D not certain. The read falls 3 residues short of the CDR3 end, and the missing part is taken from the germline J gene. Germline V gene data show CDR1 as ENHRY and CDR2 as SYGVKD. Trimming cost V 4 bases and J 0 bases, with 13 bases left between them. This CDR3 contains 16 residues.

To note about this clone: The sequence runs out 3 residues before the end of the CDR3; the remainder is reconstructed from the germline J gene. This chain links TRBV19 with TRBJ2-3; TRBD1 is a possible D gene (6 bases). Germline V gene lookup returns CDR1 LNHDA and CDR2 SQIVND (reference sequence). CDR3 length: 15 residues. The DNA read from the CDR3 is TGTGCCAGTAGTGCCACCGGGACACCCCAAGAGACG. This codes for CASSATGTPQET. The whole CDR3 sequence is CASSATGTPQETQYF.

Turning to this clone: The read ends 3 residues shy of where the CDR3 ends; the end is completed using the germline J gene. V usage is TRBV10-2 and J usage is TRBJ1-6; D perhaps matches TRBD1 (5 bases). The CDR3 is 14 residues long. CDR1 WSHSY and CDR2 SAAADI come from the germline V gene. The V and J ends lost 3 bases and 8 bases respectively, with 11 bases between them. The CDR3 DNA, read in part, is TGCGCCAGCAGTGATGGGCAGGGTGATTCACCC. Encoded protein: CASSDGQGDSP. The full-length CDR3 reads as CASSDGQGDSPLHF.

On this clone itself: The read gets to within 3 residues of the CDR3 end, and the germline J gene fills in the rest. The chain couples TRBV29-1 to TRBJ2-3, with D maybe TRBD2 (7 bases). The CDR3 spans 15 residues. Germline loops: CDR1 SQVTM, CDR2 ANQGSEA. The CDR3 bases that were read are TGCAGCGTTGAAAGGGAGGGTTGGGGGCAAGAGACG. Translating gives CSVEREGWGQET. The whole CDR3 protein reads CSVEREGWGQETQYF.

With regard to this clone: The read stops 3 residues short of the end of the CDR3; the missing end is completed from the germline J gene. The chain couples TRBV7-7 to TRBJ2-3, with 8 bases lining up with TRBD2. CDR1 and CDR2 (germline): SSHAT, FNYEAQ (reference sequence). The V segment lost 6 bases and the J segment 6 bases; nucleotides outside the gene matches: 8. The length of the CDR3 is 14 residues. CDR3 bases read: TGTGCCAGCAGTTCCCGGGGGGGCCGGGATACG. This codes for CASSSRGGRDT. The CDR3 as a whole reads CASSSRGGRDTQYF.

Notes on this clone: The read is 3 residues too short to cover the CDR3 end, so that end is filled in from the germline J gene. V is TRBV6-2 or TRBV6-3 and J is TRBJ2-3, with D possibly matching TRBD1 (6 bases). From germline, CDR1 is MNHEY and CDR2 SVGEGT. The length of the CDR3 is 15 residues. This CDR3 is CASRNRVSTNQPQYF. Incomplete CDR3 DNA: TGTGCCAGCAGGAACAGGGTCAGTACCAATCAGCCG.